Listed here is a single TCR beta chain. The data originate from a study of technical replicates of blood from a handful of donors. Sequenced by immunoSEQ multiplex PCR; TCRdb stores in-frame clones only, minus some. The sample has about 79,000 clones; 80% to 95% are singletons. Trimming at V came to 0 bases and at J to 0 bases, leaving 9 bases not matched to a gene. Germline CDR1 is LGHNA and CDR2 is YSLEER. The CDR3 runs to 18 residues. Sequences were obtained from T cells isolated from PBMCs. This chain connects TRBV4-3 to TRBJ2-3; 7 bases align to TRBD1. This sequence was found in a human donor in good health. Some clones in this sample may be carry-over from other donors' samples. This CDR3 is CASSQDLGQSSSTDTQYF. The DNA of the CDR3 is TGCGCCAGCAGCCAAGATCTGGGACAGTCCTCTAGCACAGATACGCAGTATTTT.